This T cell receptor beta chain was sequenced in a study of technical replicates of blood from a handful of donors. Trimming cost V 2 bases and J 8 bases, with 15 bases left between them. There are 14 residues in the CDR3. Per the germline V gene, CDR1 is MNHEY and CDR2 is SMNVEV (reference sequence). Measured with immunoSEQ multiplex PCR; TCRdb has only the in-frame clones, and not every one. This repertoire shows 84,000 or so clones, approximately 97% found once; its top ten account for approximately 0.18%. The clonotype originates from a human donor in good health. The chain employs TRBV27 and TRBJ1-2, with D hard to call. Sequencing was done on a sample of T cells isolated from PBMCs. The CDR3 DNA sequence: TGTGCCAGCAGTTTACGTCGGAGTGCGGGAGGCTACACCTTC. Amino acid sequence: CASSLRRSAGGYTF.